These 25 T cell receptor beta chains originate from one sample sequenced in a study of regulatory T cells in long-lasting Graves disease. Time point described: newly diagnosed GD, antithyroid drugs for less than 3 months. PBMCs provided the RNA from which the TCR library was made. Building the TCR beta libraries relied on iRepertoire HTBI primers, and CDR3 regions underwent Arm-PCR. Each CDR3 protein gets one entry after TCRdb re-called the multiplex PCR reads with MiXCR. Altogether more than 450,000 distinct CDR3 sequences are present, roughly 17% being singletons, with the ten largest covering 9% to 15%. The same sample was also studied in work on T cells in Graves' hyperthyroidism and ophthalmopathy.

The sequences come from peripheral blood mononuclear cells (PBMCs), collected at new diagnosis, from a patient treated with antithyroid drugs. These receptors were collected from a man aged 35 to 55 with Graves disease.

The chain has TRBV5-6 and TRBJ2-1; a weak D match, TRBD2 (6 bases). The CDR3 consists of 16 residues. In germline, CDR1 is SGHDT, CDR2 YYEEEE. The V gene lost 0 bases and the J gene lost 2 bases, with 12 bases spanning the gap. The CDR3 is CASSLDRRAAYNEQFF. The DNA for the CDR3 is TGTGCCAGCAGCTTGGATCGGAGGGCAGCCTACAATGAGCAGTTCTTC. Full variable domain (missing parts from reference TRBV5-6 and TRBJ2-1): DAGVTQSPTHLIKTRGQQVTLRCSPKSGHDTVSWYQQALGQGPQFIFQYYEEEERQRGNFPDRFSGHQFPNYSSELNVNALLLGDSALYLCASSLDRRAAYNEQFFGPGTRLTVL.

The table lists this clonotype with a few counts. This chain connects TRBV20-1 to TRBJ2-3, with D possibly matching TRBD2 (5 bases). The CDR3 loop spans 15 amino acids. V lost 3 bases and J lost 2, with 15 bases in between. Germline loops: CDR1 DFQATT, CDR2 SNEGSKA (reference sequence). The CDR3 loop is CSASRFASYTDTQYF. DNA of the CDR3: TGCAGTGCTAGTAGGTTCGCTAGCTACACAGATACGCAGTATTTT.

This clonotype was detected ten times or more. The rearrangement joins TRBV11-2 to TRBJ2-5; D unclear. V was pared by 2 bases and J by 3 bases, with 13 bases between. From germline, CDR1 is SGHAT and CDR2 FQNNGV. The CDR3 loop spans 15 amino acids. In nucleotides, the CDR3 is TGTGCCAGCAGCTTAACGGCGGTACCCAAAGAGACCCAGTACTTC. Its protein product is CASSLTAVPKETQYF.

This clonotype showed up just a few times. The CDR3 here is CASTTPGTGGTGELFF. CDR3 DNA: TGTGCCAGCACCACCCCGGGGACAGGGGGCACCGGGGAGCTGTTTTTT. The genes are TRBV5-5 and TRBJ2-2; 11 bases line up with TRBD1. Trimming at V came to 6 bases and at J to 4 bases, leaving 8 bases not matched to a gene. CDR3 size: 16 residues. Germline lookup yields CDR1 SGHKS and CDR2 YYEKEE (reference sequence).

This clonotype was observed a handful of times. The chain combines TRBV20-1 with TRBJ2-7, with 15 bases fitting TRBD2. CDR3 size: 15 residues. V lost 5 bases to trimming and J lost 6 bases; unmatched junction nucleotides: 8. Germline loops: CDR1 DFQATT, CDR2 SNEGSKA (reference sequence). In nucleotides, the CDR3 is TGCAGTGCTCGGACTAGCGGGAGGGCCCGCGGCGAGCAGTACTTC. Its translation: CSARTSGRARGEQYF.

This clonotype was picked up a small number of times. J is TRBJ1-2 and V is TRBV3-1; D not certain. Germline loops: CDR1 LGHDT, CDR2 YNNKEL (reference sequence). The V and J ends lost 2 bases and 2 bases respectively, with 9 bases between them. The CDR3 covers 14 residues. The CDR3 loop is CASSQFSMNYGYTF. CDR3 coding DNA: TGTGCCAGCAGCCAATTCTCCATGAACTATGGCTACACCTTC.

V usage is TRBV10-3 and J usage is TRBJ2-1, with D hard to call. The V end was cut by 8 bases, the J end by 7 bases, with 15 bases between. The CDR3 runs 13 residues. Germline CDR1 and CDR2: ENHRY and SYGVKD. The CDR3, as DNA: TGTGCCATCTGGGATCTTTTGGGGAATGAGCAGTTCTTC. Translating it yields CAIWDLLGNEQFF.

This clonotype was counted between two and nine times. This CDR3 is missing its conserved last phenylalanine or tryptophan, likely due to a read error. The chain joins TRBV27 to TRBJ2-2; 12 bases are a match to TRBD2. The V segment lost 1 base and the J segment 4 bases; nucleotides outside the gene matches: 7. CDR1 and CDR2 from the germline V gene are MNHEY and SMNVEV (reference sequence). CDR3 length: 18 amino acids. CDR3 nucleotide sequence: TGTGCCAGCAGTTTATACCTAGCGGGAGGGCCTGGCACCGGGGAGCTGTTTCTT. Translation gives CASSLYLAGGPGTGELFL.

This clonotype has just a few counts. CDR3 DNA: TGCAGTGCTGAAGGTACAAAACTAAGGACTTACGAGCAGTACTTC. Translated: CSAEGTKLRTYEQYF. The rearrangement joins TRBV20-1 to TRBJ2-7, with a possible D match to TRBD2 (5 bases). The germline V gene has CDR1 DFQATT and CDR2 SNEGSKA (reference sequence). The CDR3 spans 15 residues. The V and J ends lost 5 bases and 4 bases respectively, with 21 bases between them.

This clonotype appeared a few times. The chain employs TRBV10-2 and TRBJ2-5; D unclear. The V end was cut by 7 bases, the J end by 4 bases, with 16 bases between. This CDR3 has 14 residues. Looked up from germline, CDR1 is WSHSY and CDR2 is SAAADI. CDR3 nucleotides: TGCGCCAGCACCTTGAACACCGAAGGAGAGACCCAGTACTTC. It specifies CASTLNTEGETQYF.

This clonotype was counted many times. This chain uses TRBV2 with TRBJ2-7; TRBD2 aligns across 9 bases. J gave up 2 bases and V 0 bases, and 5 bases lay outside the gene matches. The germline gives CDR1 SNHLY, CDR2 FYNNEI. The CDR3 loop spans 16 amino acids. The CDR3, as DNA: TGTGCCAGCAGTGAAGCCTGGGCTAGCGGGACCTACGAGCAGTACTTC. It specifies CASSEAWASGTYEQYF.

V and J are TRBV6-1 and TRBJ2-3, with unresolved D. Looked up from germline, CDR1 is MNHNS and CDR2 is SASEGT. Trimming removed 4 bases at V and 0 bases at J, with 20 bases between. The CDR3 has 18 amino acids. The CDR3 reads CASSASTARRTSTDTQYF. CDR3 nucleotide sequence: TGTGCCAGCAGTGCCTCTACCGCCAGGCGCACCAGCACAGATACGCAGTATTTT.

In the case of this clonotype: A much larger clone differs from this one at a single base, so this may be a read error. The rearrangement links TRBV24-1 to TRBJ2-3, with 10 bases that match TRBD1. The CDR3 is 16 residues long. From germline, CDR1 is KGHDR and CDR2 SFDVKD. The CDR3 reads CASSDQRRQGADTQYF. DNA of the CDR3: TGTGCCTCCAGTGATCAAAGACGACAGGGGGCGGATACGCAGTATTTT.

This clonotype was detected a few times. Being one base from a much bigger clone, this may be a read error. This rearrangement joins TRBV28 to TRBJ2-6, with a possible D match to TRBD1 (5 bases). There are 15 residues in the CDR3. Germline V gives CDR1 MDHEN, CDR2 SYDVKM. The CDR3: CASSLLSSGANVLAF. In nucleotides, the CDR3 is TGTGCCAGCAGCTTACTCAGCTCTGGGGCCAACGTCCTGGCTTTC.

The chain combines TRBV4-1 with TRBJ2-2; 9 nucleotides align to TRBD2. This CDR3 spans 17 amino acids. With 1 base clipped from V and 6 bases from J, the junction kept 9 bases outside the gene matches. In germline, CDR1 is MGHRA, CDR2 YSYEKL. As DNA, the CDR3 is TGCGCCAGCAGCCAAGCGAGCGGCGGGAGGGCCCCCGGGGAGCTGTTTTTT. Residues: CASSQASGGRAPGELFF.

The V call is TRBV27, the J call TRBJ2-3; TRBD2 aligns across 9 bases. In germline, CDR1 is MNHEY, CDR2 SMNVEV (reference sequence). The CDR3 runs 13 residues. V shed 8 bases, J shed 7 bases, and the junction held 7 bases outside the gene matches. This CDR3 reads CASAGGRANTQYF. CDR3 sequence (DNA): TGTGCCAGCGCTGGCGGGAGGGCAAATACGCAGTATTTT.

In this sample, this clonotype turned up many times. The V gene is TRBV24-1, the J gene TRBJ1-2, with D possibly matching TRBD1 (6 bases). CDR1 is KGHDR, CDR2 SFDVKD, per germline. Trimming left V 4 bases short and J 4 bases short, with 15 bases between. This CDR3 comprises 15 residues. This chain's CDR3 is CATSEATGLGYGYTF. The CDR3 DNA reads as TGTGCCACCAGTGAGGCGACAGGCTTGGGCTATGGCTACACCTTC.

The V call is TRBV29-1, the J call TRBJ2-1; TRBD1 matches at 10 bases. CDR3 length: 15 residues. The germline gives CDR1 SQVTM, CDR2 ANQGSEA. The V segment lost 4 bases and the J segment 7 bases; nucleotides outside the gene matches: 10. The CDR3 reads CSVGRRQGAGNEQFF. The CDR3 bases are TGCAGCGTTGGGAGGAGACAGGGGGCCGGGAATGAGCAGTTCTTC.

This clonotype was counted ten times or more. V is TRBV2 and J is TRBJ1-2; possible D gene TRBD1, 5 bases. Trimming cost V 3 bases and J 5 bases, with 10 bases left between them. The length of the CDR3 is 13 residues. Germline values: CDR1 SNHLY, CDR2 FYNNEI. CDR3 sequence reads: CASSDPGRYGYTF. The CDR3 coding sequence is TGTGCCAGCAGTGATCCGGGACGTTATGGCTACACCTTC. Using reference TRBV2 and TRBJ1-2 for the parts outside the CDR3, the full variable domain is EPEVTQTPSHQVTQMGQEVILRCVPISNHLYFYWYRQILGQKVEFLVSFYNNEISEKSEIFDDQFSVERPDGSNFTLKIRSTKLEDSAMYFCASSDPGRYGYTFGSGTRLTVV.

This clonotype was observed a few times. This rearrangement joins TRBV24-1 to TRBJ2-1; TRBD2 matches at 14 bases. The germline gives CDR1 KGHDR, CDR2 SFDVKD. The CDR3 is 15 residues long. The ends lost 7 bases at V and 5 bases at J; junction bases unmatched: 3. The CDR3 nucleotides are TGTGCCACCAGGCCGACTAGCGGGAGGGACAATGAGCAGTTCTTC. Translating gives CATRPTSGRDNEQFF.

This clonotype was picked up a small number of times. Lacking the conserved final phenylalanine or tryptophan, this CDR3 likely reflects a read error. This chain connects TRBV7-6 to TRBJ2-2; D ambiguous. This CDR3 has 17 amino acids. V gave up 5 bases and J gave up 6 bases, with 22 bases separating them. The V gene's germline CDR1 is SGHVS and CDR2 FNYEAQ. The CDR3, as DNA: TGTGCCAGCAGCCATACACGTGGATACCTACGGTCCGGGGAGCTGTTTGTT. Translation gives CASSHTRGYLRSGELFV.

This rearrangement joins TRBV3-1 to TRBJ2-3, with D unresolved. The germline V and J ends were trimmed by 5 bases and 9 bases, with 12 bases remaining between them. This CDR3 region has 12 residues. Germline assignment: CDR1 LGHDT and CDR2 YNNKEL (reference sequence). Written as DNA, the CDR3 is TGTGCCAGCAGCACCACCGGTCAAACGCAGTATTTT. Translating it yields CASSTTGQTQYF.

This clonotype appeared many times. The CDR3 is CASSSLDRSGTQYF. DNA for the CDR3: TGTGCCAGCAGCTCCCTGGACAGAAGCGGGACCCAGTACTTC. V gene TRBV5-6 combines with J gene TRBJ2-5, with D tentatively TRBD1 (6 bases). The germline V gene encodes CDR1 SGHDT and CDR2 YYEEEE. The CDR3 is 14 residues long. V lost 3 bases and J lost 7, with 16 bases in between.

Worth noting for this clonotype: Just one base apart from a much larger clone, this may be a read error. The CDR3 sequence: CAGSPGTGGYPLHF. CDR3 bases: TGTGCCGGCAGCCCCGGGACAGGGGGATATCCCCTCCACTTT. This chain connects TRBV3-1 to TRBJ1-6, with 11 bases aligning to TRBD1. Germline V lookup: CDR1 LGHDT, CDR2 YNNKEL (reference sequence). CDR3 length equals 14 residues.

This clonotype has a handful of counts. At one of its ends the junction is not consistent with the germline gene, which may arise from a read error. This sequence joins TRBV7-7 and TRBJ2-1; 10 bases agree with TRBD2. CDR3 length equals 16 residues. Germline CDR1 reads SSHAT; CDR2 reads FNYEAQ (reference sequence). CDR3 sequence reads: CASSLASSSGSNEQFF. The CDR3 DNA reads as TGTGCTAGCAGCTTAGCGTCGTCTAGCGGGAGTAATGAGCAGTTCTTC.